This T cell receptor (beta chain) is from a study of T cell repertoires in cytomegalovirus infection. Study context: Public TCR beta signature analysis indicated the presence of both CMV infection and matching HLA type.

Study outcomes and limitations: The ex vivo response showed dominance by HLA-C-restricted CMV-specific TCR beta clonotypes.

Germline V gives CDR1 MGHDK, CDR2 SYGVNS. V lost 7 bases and J lost 6; bases outside the gene matches: 10. The CDR3 is made up of 14 amino acids. In its sample, this clonotype was seen once. Its cognate antigen is unknown. TCRdb re-analysed the reads in MiXCR, keeping a single row per CDR3 protein. This table has some 100,000 distinct CDR3 sequences, about 22% appearing once. The source is a human donor in good health (CMV status not recorded). Some clones in this sample may be carry-over from other donors' samples. The material sequenced was CD8+ T cells from PBMCs. The chain uses TRBV25-1 and TRBJ1-2; 8 nucleotides align to TRBD1. CDR3 DNA: TGTGCCAGCAATCAGGGGGCGAGTCTACATGGCTACACCTTC. Protein sequence: CASNQGASLHGYTF.